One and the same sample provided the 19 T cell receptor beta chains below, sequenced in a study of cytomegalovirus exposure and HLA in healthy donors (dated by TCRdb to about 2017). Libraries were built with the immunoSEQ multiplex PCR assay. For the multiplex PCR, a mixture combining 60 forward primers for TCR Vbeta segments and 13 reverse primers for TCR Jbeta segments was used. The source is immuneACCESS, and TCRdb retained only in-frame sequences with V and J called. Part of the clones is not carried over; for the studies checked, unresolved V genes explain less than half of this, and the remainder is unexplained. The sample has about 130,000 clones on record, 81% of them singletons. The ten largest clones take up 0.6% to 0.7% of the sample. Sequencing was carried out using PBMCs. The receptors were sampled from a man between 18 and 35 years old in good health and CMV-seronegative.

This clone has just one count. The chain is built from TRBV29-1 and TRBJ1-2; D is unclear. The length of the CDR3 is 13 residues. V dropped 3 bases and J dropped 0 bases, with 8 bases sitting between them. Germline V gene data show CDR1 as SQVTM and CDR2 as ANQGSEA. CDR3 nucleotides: TGCAGCGTTGACGTCGGGACTAACTATGGCTACACCTTC. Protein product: CSVDVGTNYGYTF.

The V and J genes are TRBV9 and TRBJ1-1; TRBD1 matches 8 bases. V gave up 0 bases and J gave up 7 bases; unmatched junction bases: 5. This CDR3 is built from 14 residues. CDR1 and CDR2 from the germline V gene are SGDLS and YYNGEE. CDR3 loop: CASSVATGGYEAFF. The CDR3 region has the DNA TGTGCCAGCAGCGTAGCTACAGGGGGTTATGAAGCTTTCTTT.

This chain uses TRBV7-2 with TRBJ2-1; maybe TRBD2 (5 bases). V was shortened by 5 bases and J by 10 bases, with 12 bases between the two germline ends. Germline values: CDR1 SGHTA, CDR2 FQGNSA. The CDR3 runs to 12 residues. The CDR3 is CASSAGLGEQFF. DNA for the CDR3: TGTGCCAGCAGCGCGGGCCTCGGGGAGCAGTTCTTC.

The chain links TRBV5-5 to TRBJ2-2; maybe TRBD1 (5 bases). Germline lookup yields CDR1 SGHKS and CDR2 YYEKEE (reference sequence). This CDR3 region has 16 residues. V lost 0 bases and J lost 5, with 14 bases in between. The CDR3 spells CASSLEVGRITGELFF. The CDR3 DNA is TGTGCCAGCAGCTTGGAAGTGGGGCGAATAACCGGGGAGCTGTTTTTT.

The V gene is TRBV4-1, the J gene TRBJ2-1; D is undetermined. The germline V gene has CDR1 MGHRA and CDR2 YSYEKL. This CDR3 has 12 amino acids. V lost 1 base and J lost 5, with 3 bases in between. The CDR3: CASSQVDNEQFF. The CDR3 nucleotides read TGCGCCAGCAGCCAAGTAGACAATGAGCAGTTCTTC.

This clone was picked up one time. The CDR3 reads CATGEGRKLFF. The CDR3 DNA follows: TGTGCCACAGGGGAGGGTCGGAAACTGTTTTTT. The chain couples TRBV6-1 to TRBJ1-4, with D perhaps matching TRBD1 (6 bases). There are 11 residues in the CDR3. Trimming left V 10 bases short and J 11 bases short, with 14 bases between. Germline loops: CDR1 MNHNS, CDR2 SASEGT.

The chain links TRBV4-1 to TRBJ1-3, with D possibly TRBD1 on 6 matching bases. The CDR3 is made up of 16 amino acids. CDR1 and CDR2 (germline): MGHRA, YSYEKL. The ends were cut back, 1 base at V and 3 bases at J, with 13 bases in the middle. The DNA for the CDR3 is TGCGCCAGCAGCCAAGGGTCGGGACAAGGTGGAAACACCATATATTTT. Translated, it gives CASSQGSGQGGNTIYF.

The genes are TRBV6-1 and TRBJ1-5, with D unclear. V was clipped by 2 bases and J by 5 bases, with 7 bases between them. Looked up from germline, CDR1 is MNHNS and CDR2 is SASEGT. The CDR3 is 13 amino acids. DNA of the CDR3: TGTGCCAGCAGTGAAAGTCGGGATCAGCCCCAGCATTTT. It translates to CASSESRDQPQHF.

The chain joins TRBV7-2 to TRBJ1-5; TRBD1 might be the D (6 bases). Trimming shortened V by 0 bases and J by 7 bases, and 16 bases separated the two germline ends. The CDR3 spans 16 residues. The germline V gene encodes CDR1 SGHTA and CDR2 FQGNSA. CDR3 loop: CASSLARLGGAQPQHF. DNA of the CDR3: TGTGCCAGCAGCTTAGCGCGTTTAGGGGGGGCGCAGCCCCAGCATTTT. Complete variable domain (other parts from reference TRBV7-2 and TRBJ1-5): GAGVSQSPSNKVTEKGKDVELRCDPISGHTALYWYRQSLGQGLEFLIYFQGNSAPDKSGLPSDRFSAERTGGSVSTLTIQRTQQEDSAVYLCASSLARLGGAQPQHFGDGTRLSIL.

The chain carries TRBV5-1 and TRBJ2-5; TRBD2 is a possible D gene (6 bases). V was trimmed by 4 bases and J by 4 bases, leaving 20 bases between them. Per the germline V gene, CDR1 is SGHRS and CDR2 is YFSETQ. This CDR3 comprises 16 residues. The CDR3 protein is CASSAGIVGGAETQYF. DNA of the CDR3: TGCGCCAGCAGCGCGGGAATTGTCGGGGGAGCAGAGACCCAGTACTTC.

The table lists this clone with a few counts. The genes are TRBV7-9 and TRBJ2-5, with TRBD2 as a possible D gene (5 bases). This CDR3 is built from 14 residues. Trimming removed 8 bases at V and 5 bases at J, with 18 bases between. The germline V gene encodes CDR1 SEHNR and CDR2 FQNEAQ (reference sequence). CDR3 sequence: CASSPAGRRETQYF. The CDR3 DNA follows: TGTGCCAGCTCCCCCGCGGGTCGGCGGGAGACCCAGTACTTC.

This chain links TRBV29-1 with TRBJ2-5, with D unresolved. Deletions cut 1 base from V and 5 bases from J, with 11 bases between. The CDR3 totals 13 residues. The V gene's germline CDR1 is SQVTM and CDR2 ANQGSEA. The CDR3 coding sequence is TGCAGCGTTGAAGGGGTTGCCGGGGAGACCCAGTACTTC. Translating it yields CSVEGVAGETQYF.

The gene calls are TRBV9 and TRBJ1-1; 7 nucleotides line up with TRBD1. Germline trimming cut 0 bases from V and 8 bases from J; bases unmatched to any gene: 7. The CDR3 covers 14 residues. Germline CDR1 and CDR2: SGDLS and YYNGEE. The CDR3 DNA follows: TGTGCCAGCAGCGTAGCTACTTGGGACAGCGAAGCTTTCTTT. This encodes CASSVATWDSEAFF.

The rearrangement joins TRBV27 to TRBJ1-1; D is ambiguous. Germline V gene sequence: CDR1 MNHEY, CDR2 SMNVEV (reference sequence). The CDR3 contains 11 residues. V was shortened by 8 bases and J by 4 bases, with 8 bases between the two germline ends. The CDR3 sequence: CASVTSTEAFF. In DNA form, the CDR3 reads TGTGCCAGCGTTACGAGCACTGAAGCTTTCTTT.

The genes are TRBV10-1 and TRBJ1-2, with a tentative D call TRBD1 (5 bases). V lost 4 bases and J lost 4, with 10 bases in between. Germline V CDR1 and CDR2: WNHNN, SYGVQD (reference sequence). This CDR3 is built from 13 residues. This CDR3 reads CASSAGRGYGYTF. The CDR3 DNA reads TGCGCCAGCAGTGCTGGGAGGGGCTATGGCTACACCTTC.

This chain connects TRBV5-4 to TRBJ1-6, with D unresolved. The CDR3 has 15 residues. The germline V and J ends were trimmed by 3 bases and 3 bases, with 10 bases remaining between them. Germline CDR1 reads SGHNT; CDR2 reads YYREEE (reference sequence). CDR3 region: CASSSPRDYNSPLHF. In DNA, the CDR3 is TGTGCCAGCAGCTCCCCGAGGGACTATAATTCACCCCTCCACTTT.

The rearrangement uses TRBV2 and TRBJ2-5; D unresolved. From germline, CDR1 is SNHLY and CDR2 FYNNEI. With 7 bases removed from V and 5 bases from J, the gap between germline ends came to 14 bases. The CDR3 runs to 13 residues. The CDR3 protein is CASIWNSRETQYF. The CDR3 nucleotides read TGTGCCAGCATTTGGAACAGCAGGGAGACCCAGTACTTC.

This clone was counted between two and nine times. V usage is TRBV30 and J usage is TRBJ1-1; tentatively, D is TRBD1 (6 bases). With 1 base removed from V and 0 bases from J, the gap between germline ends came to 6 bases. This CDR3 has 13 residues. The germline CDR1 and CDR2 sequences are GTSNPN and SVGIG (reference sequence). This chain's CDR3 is CAWSDRVNTEAFF. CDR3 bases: TGTGCCTGGAGTGACAGGGTGAACACTGAAGCTTTCTTT.

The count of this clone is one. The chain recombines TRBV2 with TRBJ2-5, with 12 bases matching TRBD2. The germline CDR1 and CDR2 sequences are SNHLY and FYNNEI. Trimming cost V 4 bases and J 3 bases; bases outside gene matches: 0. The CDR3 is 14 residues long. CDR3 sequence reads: CASSGTSGKETQYF. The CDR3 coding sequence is TGTGCCAGCAGTGGGACTAGCGGGAAAGAGACCCAGTACTTC. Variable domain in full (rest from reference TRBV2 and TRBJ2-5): EPEVTQTPSHQVTQMGQEVILRCVPISNHLYFYWYRQILGQKVEFLVSFYNNEISEKSEIFDDQFSVERPDGSNFTLKIRSTKLEDSAMYFCASSGTSGKETQYFGPGTRLLVL.